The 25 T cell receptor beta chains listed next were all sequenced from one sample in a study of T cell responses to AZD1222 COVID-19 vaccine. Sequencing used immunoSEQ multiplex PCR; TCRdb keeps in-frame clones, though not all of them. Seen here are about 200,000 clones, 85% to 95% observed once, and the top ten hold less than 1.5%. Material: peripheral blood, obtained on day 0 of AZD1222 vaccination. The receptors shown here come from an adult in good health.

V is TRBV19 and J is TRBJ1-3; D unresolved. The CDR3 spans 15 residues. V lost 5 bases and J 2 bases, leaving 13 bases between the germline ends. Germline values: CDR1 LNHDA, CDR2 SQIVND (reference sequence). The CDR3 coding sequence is TGTGCCAGTAGTCTTACGACCGGAGCTGGAAACACCATATATTTT. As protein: CASSLTTGAGNTIYF.

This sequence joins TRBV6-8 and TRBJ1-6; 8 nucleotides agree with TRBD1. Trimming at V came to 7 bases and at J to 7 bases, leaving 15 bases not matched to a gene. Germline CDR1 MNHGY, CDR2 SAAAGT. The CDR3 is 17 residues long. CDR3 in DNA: TGTGCCAGCACCGAATCCCGGACAGGGATTAGGAATTCACCCCTCCACTTT. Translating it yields CASTESRTGIRNSPLHF.

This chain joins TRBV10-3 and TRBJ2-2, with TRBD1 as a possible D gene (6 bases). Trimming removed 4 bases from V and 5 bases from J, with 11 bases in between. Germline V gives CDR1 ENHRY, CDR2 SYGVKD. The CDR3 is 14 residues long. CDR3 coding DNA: TGTGCCATCAGTGGAAACCAGGGGACCGGGGAGCTGTTTTTT. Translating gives CAISGNQGTGELFF.

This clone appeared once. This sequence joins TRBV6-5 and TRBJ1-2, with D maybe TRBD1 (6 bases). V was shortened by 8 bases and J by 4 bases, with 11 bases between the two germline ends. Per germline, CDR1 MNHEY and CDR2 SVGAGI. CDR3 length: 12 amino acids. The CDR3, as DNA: TGTGCCAGCGGGGGCGACGGCTATGGCTACACCTTC. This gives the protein CASGGDGYGYTF.

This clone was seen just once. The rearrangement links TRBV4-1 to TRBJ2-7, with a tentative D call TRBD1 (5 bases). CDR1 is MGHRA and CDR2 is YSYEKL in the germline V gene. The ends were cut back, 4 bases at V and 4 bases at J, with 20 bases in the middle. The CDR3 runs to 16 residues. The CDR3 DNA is TGCGCCAGCAGCCCTGAAGGGGCGGCAGCAGAATACGAGCAGTACTTC. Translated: CASSPEGAAAEYEQYF.

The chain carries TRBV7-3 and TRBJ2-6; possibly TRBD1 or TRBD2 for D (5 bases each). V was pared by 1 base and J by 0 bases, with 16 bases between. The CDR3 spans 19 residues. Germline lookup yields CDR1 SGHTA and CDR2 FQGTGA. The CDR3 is CASSLRGDGYHSGANVLTF. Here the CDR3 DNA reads TGTGCCAGCAGCTTAAGAGGGGACGGATATCACTCTGGGGCCAACGTCCTGACTTTC.

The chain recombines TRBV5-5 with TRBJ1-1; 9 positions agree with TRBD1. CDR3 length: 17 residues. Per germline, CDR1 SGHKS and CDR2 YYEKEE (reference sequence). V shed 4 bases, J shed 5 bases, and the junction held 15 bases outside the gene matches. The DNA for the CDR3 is TGTGCCAGCAGCCCCTATGCCCCCGGGACAGGGACTACTGAAGCTTTCTTT. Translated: CASSPYAPGTGTTEAFF.

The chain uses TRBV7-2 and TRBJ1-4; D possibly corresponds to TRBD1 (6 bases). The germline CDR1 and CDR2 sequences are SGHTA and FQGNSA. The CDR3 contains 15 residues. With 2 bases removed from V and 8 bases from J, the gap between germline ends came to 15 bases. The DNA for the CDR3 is TGTGCCAGCAGCTTATCGACAGGACGCAACGAAAAACTGTTTTTT. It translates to CASSLSTGRNEKLFF.

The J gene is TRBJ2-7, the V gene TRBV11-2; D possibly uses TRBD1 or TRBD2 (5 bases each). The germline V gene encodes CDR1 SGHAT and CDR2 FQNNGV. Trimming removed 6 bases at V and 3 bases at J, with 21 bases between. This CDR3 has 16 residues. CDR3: CASSQQPPRAGYEQYF. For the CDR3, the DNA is TGTGCCAGCAGTCAACAACCACCCAGGGCGGGCTACGAGCAGTACTTC. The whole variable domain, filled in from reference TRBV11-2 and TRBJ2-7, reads EAGVAQSPRYKIIEKRQSVAFWCNPISGHATLYWYQQILGQGPKLLIQFQNNGVVDDSQLPKDRFSAERLKGVDSTLKIQPAKLEDSAVYLCASSQQPPRAGYEQYFGPGTRLTVT.

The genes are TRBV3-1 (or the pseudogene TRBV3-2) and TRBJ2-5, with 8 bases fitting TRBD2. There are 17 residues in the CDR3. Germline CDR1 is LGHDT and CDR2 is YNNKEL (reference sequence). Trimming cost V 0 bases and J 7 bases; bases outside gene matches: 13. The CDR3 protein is CASSQDLTGTSGGTQYF. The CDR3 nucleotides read TGTGCCAGCAGCCAAGACTTGACCGGGACTAGTGGCGGGACCCAGTACTTC.

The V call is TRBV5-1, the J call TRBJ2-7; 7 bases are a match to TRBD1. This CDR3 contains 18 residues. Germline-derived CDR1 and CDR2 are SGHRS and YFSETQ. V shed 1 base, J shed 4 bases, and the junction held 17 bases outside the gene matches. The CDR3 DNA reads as TGCGCCAGCAGCTTGAGACAGGGCCAGACCCTGGGCGGTTACGAGCAGTACTTC. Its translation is CASSLRQGQTLGGYEQYF.

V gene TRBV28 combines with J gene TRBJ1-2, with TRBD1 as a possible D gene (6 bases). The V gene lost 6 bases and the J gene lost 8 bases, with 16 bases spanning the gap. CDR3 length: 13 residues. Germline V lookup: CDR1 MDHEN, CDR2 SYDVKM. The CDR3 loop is CASSWTDINGYTF. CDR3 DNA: TGTGCCAGCAGCTGGACAGATATAAACGGCTACACCTTC.

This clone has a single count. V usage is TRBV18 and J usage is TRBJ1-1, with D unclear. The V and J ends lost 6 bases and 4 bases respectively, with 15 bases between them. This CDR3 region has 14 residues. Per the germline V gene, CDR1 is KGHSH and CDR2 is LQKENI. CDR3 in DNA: TGTGCCAGCTCCGATAAAGGGAGGGTCACTGAAGCTTTCTTT. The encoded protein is CASSDKGRVTEAFF. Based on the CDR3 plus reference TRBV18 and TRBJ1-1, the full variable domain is NAGVMQNPRHLVRRRGQEARLRCSPMKGHSHVYWYRQLPEEGLKFMVYLQKENIIDESGMPKERFSAEFPKEGPSILRIQQVVRGDSAAYFCASSDKGRVTEAFFGQGTRLTVV.

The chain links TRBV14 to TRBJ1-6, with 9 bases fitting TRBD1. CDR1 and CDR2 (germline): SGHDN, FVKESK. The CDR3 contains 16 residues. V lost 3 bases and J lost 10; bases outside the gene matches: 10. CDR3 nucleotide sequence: TGTGCCAGCAGCCATTGGGACAGGGCAATCGGGTCACCCCTCCACTTT. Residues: CASSHWDRAIGSPLHF.

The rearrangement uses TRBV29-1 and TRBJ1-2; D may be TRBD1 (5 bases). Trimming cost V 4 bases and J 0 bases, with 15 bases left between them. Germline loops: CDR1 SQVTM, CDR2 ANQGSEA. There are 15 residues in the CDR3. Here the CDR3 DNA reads TGCAGCGTTGTTAAAGTAGGGGAGACTAACTATGGCTACACCTTC. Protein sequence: CSVVKVGETNYGYTF.

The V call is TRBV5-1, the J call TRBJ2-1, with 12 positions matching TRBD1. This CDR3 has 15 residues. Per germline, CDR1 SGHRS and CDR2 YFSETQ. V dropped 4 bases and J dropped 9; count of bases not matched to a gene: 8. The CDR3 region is CASSTGQGAYGEQFF. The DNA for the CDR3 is TGCGCCAGCAGCACGGGACAGGGGGCATATGGTGAGCAGTTCTTC.

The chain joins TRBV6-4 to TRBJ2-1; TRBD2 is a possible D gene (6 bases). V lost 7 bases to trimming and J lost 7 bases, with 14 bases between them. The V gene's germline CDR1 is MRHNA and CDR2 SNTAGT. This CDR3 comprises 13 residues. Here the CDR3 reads CASKMAAGNEQFF. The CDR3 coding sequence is TGTGCCAGCAAAATGGCAGCGGGTAATGAGCAGTTCTTC.

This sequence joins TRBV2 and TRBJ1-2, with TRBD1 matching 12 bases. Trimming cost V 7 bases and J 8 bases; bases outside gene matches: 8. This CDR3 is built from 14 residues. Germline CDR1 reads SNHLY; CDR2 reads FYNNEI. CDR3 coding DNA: TGTGCCAGCACCCCGGGACAGGGGGCGCGGGGCTACACCTTC. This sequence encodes CASTPGQGARGYTF.

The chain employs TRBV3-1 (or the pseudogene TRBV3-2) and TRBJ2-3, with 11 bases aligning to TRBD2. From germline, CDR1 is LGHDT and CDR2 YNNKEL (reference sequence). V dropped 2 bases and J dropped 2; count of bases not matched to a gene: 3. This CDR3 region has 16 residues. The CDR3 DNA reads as TGTGCCAGCAGCCAACTAGCGGGGGGCCCCACAGATACGCAGTATTTT. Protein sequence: CASSQLAGGPTDTQYF.

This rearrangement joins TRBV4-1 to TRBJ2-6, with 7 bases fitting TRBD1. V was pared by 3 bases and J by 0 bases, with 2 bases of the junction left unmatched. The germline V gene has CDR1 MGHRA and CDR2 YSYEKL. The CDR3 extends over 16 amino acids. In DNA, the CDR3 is TGCGCCAGCAGCCAGGGACAGTCCTCTGGGGCCAACGTCCTGACTTTC. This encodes CASSQGQSSGANVLTF.

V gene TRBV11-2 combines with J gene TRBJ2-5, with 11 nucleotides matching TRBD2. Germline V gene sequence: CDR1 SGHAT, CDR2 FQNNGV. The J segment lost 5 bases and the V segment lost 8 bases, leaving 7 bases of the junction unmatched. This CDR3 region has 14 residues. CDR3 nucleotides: TGTGCCAGCCGTCTAGCGGGGGGCGCGGAGACCCAGTACTTC. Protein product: CASRLAGGAETQYF.

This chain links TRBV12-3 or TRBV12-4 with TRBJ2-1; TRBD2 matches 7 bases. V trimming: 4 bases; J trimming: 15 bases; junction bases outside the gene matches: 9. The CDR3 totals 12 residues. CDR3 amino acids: CASSSRLAGSFF. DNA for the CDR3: TGTGCCAGCAGTTCCCGACTAGCCGGTTCGTTCTTC.

The CDR3: CSVEGDRVNTEAFF. The CDR3 nucleotides read TGCAGCGTTGAGGGGGACAGGGTGAACACTGAAGCTTTCTTT. The chain recombines TRBV29-1 with TRBJ1-1; 9 nucleotides line up with TRBD1. Germline values: CDR1 SQVTM, CDR2 ANQGSEA. V shed 3 bases and J 0 bases; nucleotides not matched to a gene: 2. The CDR3 spans 14 residues.

The CDR3 region is CATSRGPGTEAFF. CDR3 in DNA: TGTGCCACCAGCAGAGGTCCCGGCACTGAAGCTTTCTTT. This sequence joins TRBV15 and TRBJ1-1; D unresolved. Germline CDR1 and CDR2: LNHNV and YYDKDF (reference sequence). V dropped 1 base and J dropped 4 bases, with 7 bases sitting between them. The CDR3 length is 13 residues.

The CDR3 region is CASSYPGQGSDQPQHF. CDR3 in DNA: TGTGCCAGCAGTTATCCGGGACAGGGATCTGATCAGCCCCAGCATTTT. The V call is TRBV6-6, the J call TRBJ1-5; 9 bases match TRBD1. The CDR3 is 16 amino acids. V shed 3 bases, J shed 5 bases, and the junction held 8 bases outside the gene matches. The germline V gene encodes CDR1 MNHNY and CDR2 SVGAGI (reference sequence).